The entry that follows covers one T cell receptor (beta chain) sequence. This sample is drawn from a study of technical replicates of blood from a handful of donors. The CDR3 runs to 14 residues. Trimming left V 3 bases short and J 0 bases short, with 6 bases between. CDR1 ENHRY and CDR2 SYGVKD come from the germline V gene. Some clones are missing from TCRdb's copy, which holds only in-frame ones; the method was immunoSEQ multiplex PCR. The sample carries 60,000 to 80,000 clones, around 86% recorded once. The receptor was isolated from a human donor in good health. Some clones in this sample may be carry-over from other donors' samples. The chain links TRBV10-3 to TRBJ2-1, with D tentatively TRBD2 (5 bases). Sequencing used PBMCs. CDR3 loop: CAISDRDSYNEQFF. CDR3 sequence (DNA): TGTGCCATCAGTGACCGGGACTCCTACAATGAGCAGTTCTTC.